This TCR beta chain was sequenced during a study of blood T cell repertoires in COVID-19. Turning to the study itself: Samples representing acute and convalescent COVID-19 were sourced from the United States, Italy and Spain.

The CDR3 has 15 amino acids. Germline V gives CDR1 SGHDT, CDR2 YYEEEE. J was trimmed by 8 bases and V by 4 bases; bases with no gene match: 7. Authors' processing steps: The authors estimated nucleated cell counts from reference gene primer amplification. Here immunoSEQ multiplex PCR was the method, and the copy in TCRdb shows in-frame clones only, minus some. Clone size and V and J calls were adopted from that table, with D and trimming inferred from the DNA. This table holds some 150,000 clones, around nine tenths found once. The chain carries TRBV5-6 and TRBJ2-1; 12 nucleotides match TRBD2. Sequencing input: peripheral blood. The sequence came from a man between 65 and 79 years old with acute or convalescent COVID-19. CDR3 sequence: CASSRLAGGGDEQFF. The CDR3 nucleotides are TGTGCCAGCAGCCGCCTAGCGGGAGGGGGGGATGAGCAGTTCTTC. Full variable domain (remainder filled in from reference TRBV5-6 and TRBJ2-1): DAGVTQSPTHLIKTRGQQVTLRCSPKSGHDTVSWYQQALGQGPQFIFQYYEEEERQRGNFPDRFSGHQFPNYSSELNVNALLLGDSALYLCASSRLAGGGDEQFFGPGTRLTVL.